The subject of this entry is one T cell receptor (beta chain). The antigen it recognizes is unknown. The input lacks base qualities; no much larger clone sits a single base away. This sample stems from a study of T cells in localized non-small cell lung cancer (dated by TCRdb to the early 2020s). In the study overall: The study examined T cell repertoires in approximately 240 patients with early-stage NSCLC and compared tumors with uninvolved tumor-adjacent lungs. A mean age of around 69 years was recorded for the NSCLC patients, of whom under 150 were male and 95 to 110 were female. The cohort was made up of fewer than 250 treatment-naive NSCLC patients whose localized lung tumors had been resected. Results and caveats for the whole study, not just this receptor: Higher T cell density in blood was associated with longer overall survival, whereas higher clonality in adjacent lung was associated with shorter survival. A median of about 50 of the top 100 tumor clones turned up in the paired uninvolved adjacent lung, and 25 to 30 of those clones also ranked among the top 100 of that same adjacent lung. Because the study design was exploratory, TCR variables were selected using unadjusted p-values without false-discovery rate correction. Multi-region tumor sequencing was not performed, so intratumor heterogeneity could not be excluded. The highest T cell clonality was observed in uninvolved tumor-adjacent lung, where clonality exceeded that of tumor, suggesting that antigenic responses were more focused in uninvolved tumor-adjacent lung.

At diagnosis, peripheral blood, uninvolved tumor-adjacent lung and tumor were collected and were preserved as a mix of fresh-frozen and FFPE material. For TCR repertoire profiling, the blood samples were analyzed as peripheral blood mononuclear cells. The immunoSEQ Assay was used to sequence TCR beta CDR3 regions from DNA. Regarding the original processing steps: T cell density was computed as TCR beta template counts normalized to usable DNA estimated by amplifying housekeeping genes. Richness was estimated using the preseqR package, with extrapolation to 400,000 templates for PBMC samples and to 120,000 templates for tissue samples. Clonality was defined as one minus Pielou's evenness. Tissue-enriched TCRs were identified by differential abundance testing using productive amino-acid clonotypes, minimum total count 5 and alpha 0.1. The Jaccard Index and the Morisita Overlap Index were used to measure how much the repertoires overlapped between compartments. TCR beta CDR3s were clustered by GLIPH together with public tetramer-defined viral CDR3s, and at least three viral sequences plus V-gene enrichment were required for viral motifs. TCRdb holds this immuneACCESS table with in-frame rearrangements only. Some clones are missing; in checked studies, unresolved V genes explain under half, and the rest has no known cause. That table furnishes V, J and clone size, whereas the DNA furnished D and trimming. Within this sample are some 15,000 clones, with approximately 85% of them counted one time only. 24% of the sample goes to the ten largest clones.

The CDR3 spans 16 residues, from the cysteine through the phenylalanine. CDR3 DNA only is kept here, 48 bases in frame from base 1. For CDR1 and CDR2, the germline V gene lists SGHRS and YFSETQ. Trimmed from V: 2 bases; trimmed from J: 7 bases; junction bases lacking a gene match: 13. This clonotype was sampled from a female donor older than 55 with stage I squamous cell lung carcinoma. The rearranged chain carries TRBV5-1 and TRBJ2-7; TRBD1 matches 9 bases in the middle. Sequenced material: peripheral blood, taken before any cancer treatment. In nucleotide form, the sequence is TGCGCCAGCAGCTTCGGGCACCGGGACAGGGTCTATGAGCAGTACTTC. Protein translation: CASSFGHRDRVYEQYF.